This T cell receptor beta chain appears in the sequencing data of a study of shared clonotypes between healthy human individuals. Naive CD8 populations comprised CD45RO-negative cells positively selected for CCR7, excluding terminally differentiated effector memory CD45RA+ cells. CDR1 and CDR2 (germline): SGHAT, FQDESV (reference sequence). Trimming shortened V by 5 bases and J by 3 bases, and 8 bases separated the two germline ends. The CDR3 is made up of 12 amino acids. As concerns this clone: The antigen is undetermined.

About 30,000 T cell genomes, or approximately 190 ng DNA, went into the sorted-subset replicate PCRs. Measured with immunoSEQ multiplex PCR; TCRdb has only the in-frame clones, and not every one. The sample consists of approximately 740,000 clones, about 92% of them appearing once. Findings and caveats of the study: Non-shared clonotypes showed lower generation probabilities than clonotypes common to all four donors. A handful of donors had about 5.1% of their naive CD4 clonotypes in common. Specimens sampled were limited to blood, with tissue repertoires likely differing.

The V and J genes are TRBV11-1 and TRBJ2-7; the D gene is possibly TRBD1 (5 bases). Sample: naive CD8+ T cells sorted from blood. This sequence originates from a man aged 30 to 39 in good health. The CDR3 loop is CASSPGHYEQYF. DNA of the CDR3: TGTGCCAGCAGCCCTGGACACTACGAGCAGTACTTC.